This T cell receptor beta chain appears in the sequencing data of a study of blood T cells in healthy people across ages (dated by TCRdb to the mid-2010s). Concerning the study at large: In model experiments, template switching captured roughly one uniquely barcoded TCR beta cDNA molecule for every two T cells. The study measured age-related changes in TCR beta repertoire diversity using deep sequencing normalized with unique cDNA molecular identifiers. Donors were grouped into four age groups: young (average 16 years), middle-aged (39), aged (around 60) and long-lived (about 89). To avoid experimental bias, donors of different ages were randomly spread across the sequencing lanes. Two additional independent replicas of 1 million unique cDNA reads from the same blood draw were analyzed for two donors (one aged 18 to 30 and one aged 80 or older). Summary of the overall study and its limitations: Because profiling used bulk unsorted PBMCs, naive and antigen-experienced compartments could not be compared conclusively. The long-lived group showed more naive CD4+ T cells, fewer expanded clones and increased TCR diversity than the aged group, suggesting age selection. Estimates of total diversity from one million sequenced T cells were regarded as lower bounds and underestimates. As age increased, observed TCR beta diversity per million T cells dropped in a roughly linear way, and a significant reduction was already evident by age 40. The percentage of naive T cells measured by flow cytometry correlated strongly with observed TCR beta diversity. Because donor CMV infection status was unknown, age-related changes in expanded clonotypes were potentially confounded.

The library was made by 5' RACE. Sequencing took place on an Illumina HiSeq 2500. A second about 7 to 11 cycle PCR used a sample-barcoded 5' primer and a J-beta primer mix. Each TCR beta cDNA molecule received a unique molecular identifier from a template-switch 5' adaptor carrying 12 random nucleotides. Each sample yielded at least 2.5 million CDR3-containing paired-end reads. First-strand cDNA synthesis was performed from all RNA using the Mint cDNA synthesis kit, with priming by a TRBC-specific oligonucleotide. Following uracil-DNA glycosylase treatment, a first 18-cycle PCR with universal primers M1SS and BC2_uni_R was performed on all cDNA. As for the authors' bioinformatics: Each sample was normalized by randomly selecting 1 million high-quality reads, each carrying a distinct molecular identifier. Instead of being binned into consensus sequences, reads with shared molecular identifiers were discarded. CDR3 identification, clonotype clustering and error correction used MiTCR with a Q25 quality threshold and the strictest error-elimination algorithm. A nonparametric unseen species model with Euler transformation was used to estimate lower-bound total TCR beta diversity. TCRdb cleaned the public reads at Q25 with fastp, built clones with MiXCR and kept in-frame beta chains. Rows with one shared CDR3 protein collapse into an entry with the most common genes and DNA. TCRdb, not the original authors, processed these V and J calls. For this sample there are about 1,400,000 distinct CDR3 sequences; 42% appear just once. Together, the top ten hold 7% to 9.5% of the sample.

The donors were 40 or so Caucasian individuals from Russia, aged roughly 6 to 100 years, who were systemically healthy. Each donor gave 8 to 10 milliliters of peripheral blood, drawn into EDTA-treated Vacutainer tubes. PBMCs were isolated by Ficoll-Paque density-gradient centrifugation, with at least 6 million obtained per sample. Total RNA was extracted from PBMCs with Trizol reagent, with at least 5.5 micrograms obtained per sample. Naive CD45RAhigh/CD27high T cell percentages were measured by flow cytometry on a PBMC aliquot from every donor. As regards this clonotype: No cognate antigen has been identified for it. No base quality values were provided; no much bigger clone lies one nucleotide off.

The CDR1 and CDR2 encoded by the germline V gene are MNHEY and SVGAGI. The cysteine opens and the phenylalanine closes a CDR3 of 11 amino acids. Only CDR3 DNA is held: 33 bases, read in frame from base 1. The junction shows trimming of 3 bases on V and 8 bases on J, plus 8 bases between the germline ends. The source of this sequence is a woman in her late teens or twenties in good health. The sequenced material came from blood. The chain employs TRBV6-5 and TRBJ2-7; TRBD2 is a weak D gene call, 6 bases matching. CDR3 region: CASSYAGQQYF. DNA sequence: TGTGCCAGCAGTTATGCGGGGCAGCAGTACTTC.